This T cell receptor (beta chain) came from a study of blood T cell repertoires in COVID-19. Study as a whole: The cDNA or gDNA used as material had been derived from T cells, B-cell-depleted T cells, or PBMCs.

Libraries were prepared by immunoSEQ multiplex PCR; TCRdb keeps only in-frame clonotypes and omits some of them. Of about 180,000 clones in the sample, approximately 85% are singletons; the top ten hold roughly 9%. Cohorts were assigned according to the clinical history that participants reported. Either two negative PCRs, clearance, or symptom resolution qualified Cohort 3 donors as recovered. The TCR was taken from a woman younger than 30 who had recovered from COVID-19. The sample was PBMCs or T cells enriched from blood (not recorded which).

CDR3 bases: TGTGCCCTGTCCCAGGGGTGGCAGCCCCAGCATTTT. It yields the protein CALSQGWQPQHF. The chain is built from TRBV28 and TRBJ1-5; a weak D match, TRBD1 (6 bases). V lost 11 bases and J 7 bases, leaving 15 bases between the germline ends. This CDR3 region has 12 residues. Germline lookup yields CDR1 MDHEN and CDR2 SYDVKM. Drawing the rest from reference TRBV28 and TRBJ1-5, the complete variable domain is DVKVTQSSRYLVKRTGEKVFLECVQDMDHENMFWYRQDPGLGLRLIYFSYDVKMKEKGDIPEGYSVSREKKERFSLILESASTNQTSMYLCALSQGWQPQHFGDGTRLSIL.